The 2 T cell receptor beta chains below come from one sample, sequenced in a study of cytotoxic CD8 clonotypes in ibrutinib-treated CLL. Assay: immunoSEQ multiplex PCR; the TCRdb copy retains only in-frame clones and omits some. The sample consists of 250,000 to 350,000 clones, more than 70% of them appearing once. The material was PBMCs, obtained at disease progression, from a patient treated with ibrutinib. These receptors came from a human donor with chronic lymphocytic leukemia.

The V gene is TRBV27, the J gene TRBJ2-1; 11 bases match TRBD2. Looked up from germline, CDR1 is MNHEY and CDR2 is SMNVEV (reference sequence). The CDR3 is made up of 12 amino acids. The CDR3 is CATSGSYNEQFF. The DNA of the CDR3 is TGTGCTACTAGCGGGAGTTATAATGAGCAGTTCTTC.

V and J are TRBV5-1 and TRBJ2-6, with a possible D match to TRBD1 (6 bases). In germline, CDR1 is SGHRS, CDR2 YFSETQ. The V end was cut by 4 bases, the J end by 3 bases, with 8 bases between. The CDR3 totals 14 residues. CDR3 protein: CASSLQGGANVLTF. In DNA form, the CDR3 reads TGCGCCAGCAGCCTACAGGGTGGGGCCAACGTCCTGACTTTC.